Listed below are T cell receptor beta chains from one sample, sequenced in a study of PD-L1 blockade in urothelial cancer. Method: immunoSEQ multiplex PCR; TCRdb's copy keeps in-frame clones and lacks some. The table lists about 95,000 clones, roughly 84% of them singletons, with 1.5% to 2.5% in the top ten. Specimen: PBMCs, collected around atezolizumab (anti-PD-L1) treatment. The origin of the receptors is a man aged 55 to 70 with urothelial cancer. CDR3s include the opening cysteine and the closing phenylalanine or tryptophan. Each record gives: D gene, V gene, clone size, J gene, CDR3 DNA, CDR3 protein. A D gene is named only where the DNA matches it firmly. Rows may omit the clone size; those that give it use once, few, many or a size class.

D gene: -
V gene: TRBV28
clone size: -
J gene: TRBJ1-2
CDR3 DNA: TGTGCCAGCAGGCAAACACCGTACGATGGCTACACCTTC
CDR3 protein: CASRQTPYDGYTF

D gene: TRBD2
V gene: TRBV7-2
clone size: -
J gene: TRBJ2-2
CDR3 DNA: TGTGCCAGCAGCCTACAGATAGCGGGGGGCACCGGGGAGCTGTTTTTT
CDR3 protein: CASSLQIAGGTGELFF

D gene: -
V gene: TRBV10-3
clone size: -
J gene: TRBJ1-6
CDR3 DNA: TGTGCCATCAGTGAGGAAAGGAGGATTTCACCCCTCCACTTT
CDR3 protein: CAISEERRISPLHF

D gene: TRBD2
V gene: TRBV10-2
clone size: few
J gene: TRBJ2-2
CDR3 DNA: TGCGCCAGCATTAGCGGGGCCACCGGGGAGCTGTTTTTT
CDR3 protein: CASISGATGELFF

D gene: -
V gene: TRBV4-2
clone size: -
J gene: TRBJ1-1
CDR3 DNA: TGTGCCAGCAGCCAAGTTAGAACGAGGACTGAAGCTTTCTTT
CDR3 protein: CASSQVRTRTEAFF

D gene: -
V gene: TRBV18
clone size: -
J gene: TRBJ2-7
CDR3 DNA: TGTGCCAGCTCGCCTACCGGCGGCAGGGCTTACGAGCAGTACTTC
CDR3 protein: CASSPTGGRAYEQYF

D gene: TRBD1
V gene: TRBV15
clone size: -
J gene: TRBJ1-2
CDR3 DNA: TGTGCCACCAGCAGAGCAGGACAGGGGGCTCTTCTTGGCTACACCTTC
CDR3 protein: CATSRAGQGALLGYTF

D gene: -
V gene: TRBV7-9
clone size: -
J gene: TRBJ2-7
CDR3 DNA: TGTGCCAGCAGCGCCGGGGTTTACGAGCAGTACTTC
CDR3 protein: CASSAGVYEQYF

D gene: -
V gene: TRBV5-6
clone size: -
J gene: TRBJ2-5
CDR3 DNA: TGTGCCAGCAGCTCATACAACCATCTCCAAGAGACCCAGTACTTC
CDR3 protein: CASSSYNHLQETQYF

D gene: -
V gene: TRBV9
clone size: -
J gene: TRBJ2-3
CDR3 DNA: TGTGCCAGCAGCGTACGTGAGGGAACTTTGACAGATACGCAGTATTTT
CDR3 protein: CASSVREGTLTDTQYF

D gene: TRBD1
V gene: TRBV28
clone size: -
J gene: TRBJ1-2
CDR3 DNA: TGTGCCAGCAGGGGAGGACAGGGGCACAACTATGGCTACACCTTC
CDR3 protein: CASRGGQGHNYGYTF

D gene: TRBD1
V gene: TRBV7-6
clone size: -
J gene: TRBJ2-5
CDR3 DNA: TGTGCCAGCAGCCGTAGGGGGACAGGGGGCGCGGGGGAGACCCAGTACTTC
CDR3 protein: CASSRRGTGGAGETQYF

D gene: -
V gene: TRBV6-6
clone size: -
J gene: TRBJ2-1
CDR3 DNA: TGTGCCAGCGAGGATGAATCCTACAATGAGCAGTTCTTC
CDR3 protein: CASEDESYNEQFF

D gene: TRBD1
V gene: TRBV18
clone size: -
J gene: TRBJ1-5
CDR3 DNA: TGTGCCAGCTCTCAGGGACAGGCCAATCAGCCCCAGCATTTT
CDR3 protein: CASSQGQANQPQHF

D gene: -
V gene: TRBV7-6
clone size: once
J gene: TRBJ2-5
CDR3 DNA: TGTGCCAGCAGCTTAGATATCGAAGAGACCCAGTACTTC
CDR3 protein: CASSLDIEETQYF

D gene: -
V gene: TRBV5-1
clone size: once
J gene: TRBJ2-2
CDR3 DNA: TGCGCCAGCAGCCAAGTGGGTGGACTACTAAACACCGGGGAGCTGTTTTTT
CDR3 protein: CASSQVGGLLNTGELFF

D gene: -
V gene: TRBV15
clone size: -
J gene: TRBJ2-7
CDR3 DNA: TGTGCCACCAGCAGAGATGGACTCAGCTCCTACGAGCAGTACTTC
CDR3 protein: CATSRDGLSSYEQYF

D gene: -
V gene: TRBV18
clone size: -
J gene: TRBJ2-3
CDR3 DNA: TGTGCCAGCTCACCAATAAGCACAGATACGCAGTATTTT
CDR3 protein: CASSPISTDTQYF

D gene: TRBD2
V gene: TRBV5-1
clone size: -
J gene: TRBJ2-2
CDR3 DNA: TGCGCCAGCAGCCTCATAGCGGGAGTGGAGACCGGGGAGCTGTTTTTT
CDR3 protein: CASSLIAGVETGELFF

D gene: -
V gene: TRBV6-5
clone size: -
J gene: TRBJ1-1
CDR3 DNA: TGTGCCAGCAGTTACCGTGGGGCAGTGAACACTGAAGCTTTCTTT
CDR3 protein: CASSYRGAVNTEAFF

D gene: -
V gene: TRBV9
clone size: -
J gene: TRBJ2-3
CDR3 DNA: TGTGCCAGCAGCATTCGACTATCCCAGGCAGATACGCAGTATTTT
CDR3 protein: CASSIRLSQADTQYF

D gene: TRBD1
V gene: TRBV7-6
clone size: -
J gene: TRBJ1-2
CDR3 DNA: TGTGCCAGCAGCCCCGGACAGGGGAACTATGGCTACACCTTC
CDR3 protein: CASSPGQGNYGYTF

D gene: -
V gene: TRBV9
clone size: once
J gene: TRBJ2-7
CDR3 DNA: TGTGCCAGCAGCGTGGCTTCAAACTCCTACGAGCAGTACTTC
CDR3 protein: CASSVASNSYEQYF

D gene: -
V gene: TRBV10-2
clone size: -
J gene: TRBJ2-5
CDR3 DNA: TGCGCCAGCAGTTTAGACAGAAAAGAGACCCAGTACTTC
CDR3 protein: CASSLDRKETQYF

D gene: -
V gene: TRBV28
clone size: few
J gene: TRBJ1-3
CDR3 DNA: TGTGCCAGCAGTCCCCGTTCCTCTGGAAACACCATATATTTT
CDR3 protein: CASSPRSSGNTIYF

D gene: TRBD1
V gene: TRBV19
clone size: -
J gene: TRBJ1-1
CDR3 DNA: TGTGCCAGTAACGGACAGGGGGCAAGAAACACTGAAGCTTTCTTT
CDR3 protein: CASNGQGARNTEAFF

D gene: TRBD1
V gene: TRBV9
clone size: -
J gene: TRBJ2-2
CDR3 DNA: TGTGCCAGCAGCGTAGCCGCTCAGGGGGCGAACACCGGGGAGCTGTTTTTT
CDR3 protein: CASSVAAQGANTGELFF

D gene: TRBD2
V gene: TRBV6-5
clone size: -
J gene: TRBJ2-7
CDR3 DNA: TGTGCCAGCACCCGCGAAGCGGGAGGGGCCTACGAGCAGTACTTC
CDR3 protein: CASTREAGGAYEQYF

D gene: -
V gene: TRBV5-1
clone size: -
J gene: TRBJ2-2
CDR3 DNA: TGCGCCAGCAGCTTGGCGGGGACGAACACCGGGGAGCTGTTTTTT
CDR3 protein: CASSLAGTNTGELFF

D gene: TRBD1
V gene: TRBV5-1
clone size: -
J gene: TRBJ1-1
CDR3 DNA: TGCGCCAGCAGCTCTGGGACAGGGAACACTGAAGCTTTCTTT
CDR3 protein: CASSSGTGNTEAFF

D gene: -
V gene: TRBV4-2
clone size: once
J gene: TRBJ1-2
CDR3 DNA: TGTGCCAGCAGCCAAGATTGGGGGGATCCCTATGGCTACACCTTC
CDR3 protein: CASSQDWGDPYGYTF